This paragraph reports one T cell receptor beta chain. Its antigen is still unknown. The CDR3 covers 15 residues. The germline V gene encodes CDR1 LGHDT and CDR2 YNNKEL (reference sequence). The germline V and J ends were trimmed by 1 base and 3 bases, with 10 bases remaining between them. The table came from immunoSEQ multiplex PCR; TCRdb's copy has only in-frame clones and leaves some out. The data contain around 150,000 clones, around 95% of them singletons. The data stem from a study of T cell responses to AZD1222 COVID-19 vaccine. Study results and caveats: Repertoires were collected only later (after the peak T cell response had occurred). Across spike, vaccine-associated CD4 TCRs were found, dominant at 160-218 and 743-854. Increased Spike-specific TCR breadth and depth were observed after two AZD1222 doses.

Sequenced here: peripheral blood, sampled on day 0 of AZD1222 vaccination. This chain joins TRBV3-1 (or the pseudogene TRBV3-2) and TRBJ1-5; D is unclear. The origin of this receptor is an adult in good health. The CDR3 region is CASSQGYGYNQPQHF. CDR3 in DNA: TGTGCCAGCAGCCAAGGTTACGGGTACAATCAGCCCCAGCATTTT.